These 8 T cell receptor beta chains share one sample of origin, sequenced in a study of blood T cells in healthy people across ages. Through a sample-barcoded 5' primer and a J-beta primer mix, a second PCR was run for roughly 7 to 12 cycles. In TCRdb, the 5' RACE reads were re-called with MiXCR into one record per CDR3 protein. The sample lists approximately 760,000 distinct CDR3 sequences; around a quarter were seen once. These data are also associated with another study on T cells of mothers and their children.

Sequencing input: blood. The receptors come from a boy younger than 18 in good health.

The genes are TRBV20-1 and TRBJ1-1; maybe TRBD1 (6 bases). The CDR3 is 14 amino acids. V shed 5 bases and J shed 4 bases, with 17 bases lying between them. The V gene's germline CDR1 is DFQATT and CDR2 SNEGSKA (reference sequence). CDR3 nucleotide sequence: TGCAGTGCTGGATTACCGGGGGCGGGCACTGAAGCTTTCTTT. The encoded protein is CSAGLPGAGTEAFF.

The chain carries TRBV7-9 and TRBJ1-2, with D possibly being TRBD1 (6 bases). The CDR3 loop spans 14 amino acids. Germline CDR1 SEHNR, CDR2 FQNEAQ (reference sequence). Trimming took off 5 bases at V and 7 bases at J, with 17 bases between the two ends. CDR3 DNA sequence: TGTGCCAGCAGCCAACCGAAAGCAGGGGCTGGCTACACCTTC. It yields the protein CASSQPKAGAGYTF.

This clonotype was detected a few times. V gene TRBV6-1 combines with J gene TRBJ2-5; 8 nucleotides agree with TRBD2. The J call may be incorrect, as the DNA end agrees better with TRBJ2-7. This CDR3 contains 16 residues. Germline CDR1 is MNHNS and CDR2 is SASEGT. CDR3 DNA: TGTGCCAGCAGTGGGGAGTATAGCGGCGGGGGGTACGAGCAGTACTTC. This encodes CASSGEYSGGGYEQYF.

This clonotype was seen more than once but under ten times. This rearrangement joins TRBV12-3 or TRBV12-4 to TRBJ2-1, with 12 bases identical to TRBD1. This CDR3 contains 15 residues. With 6 bases clipped from V and 6 bases from J, the junction kept 6 bases outside the gene matches. The CDR3: CASSPGTGGPNEQFF. Here the CDR3 DNA reads TGTGCCAGCAGCCCCGGGACAGGGGGCCCCAATGAGCAGTTCTTC.

The chain is built from TRBV19 and TRBJ2-1; D remains unclear. This CDR3 spans 12 amino acids. Germline-derived CDR1 and CDR2 are LNHDA and SQIVND (reference sequence). V gave up 1 base and J gave up 8 bases, with 6 bases separating them. The CDR3 here is CASSIVDYEQFF. Here the CDR3 DNA reads TGTGCCAGTAGTATAGTGGATTATGAGCAGTTCTTC. The whole variable domain, filled in from reference TRBV19 and TRBJ2-1, reads DGGITQSPKYLFRKEGQNVTLSCEQNLNHDAMYWYRQDPGQGLRLIYYSQIVNDFQKGDIAEGYSVSREKKESFPLTVTSAQKNPTAFYLCASSIVDYEQFFGPGTRLTVL.

V and J are TRBV23-1 and TRBJ1-2, with 7 bases identical to TRBD1. TRBV23-1 is annotated as an ORF whose role is uncertain. The CDR3 length is 13 residues. After removal of 2 bases from V and 8 bases from J, the junction contained 5 bases not matched to a gene. DNA for the CDR3: TGCGCCAGCAGTCAAACCCCGACAGGGGGCTACACCTTC. This gives the protein CASSQTPTGGYTF.

CDR3 sequence reads: CASSLVSAASGNTIYF. The CDR3 DNA reads as TGTGCCAGCAGTTTAGTCTCAGCCGCCTCTGGAAACACCATATATTTT. The chain couples TRBV28 to TRBJ1-3; no definite D call. Germline V CDR1 and CDR2: MDHEN, SYDVKM. This CDR3 spans 16 amino acids. V gave up 2 bases and J gave up 0 bases, with 11 bases separating them.

A few counts support this clonotype. The chain joins TRBV7-2 to TRBJ2-7; D may match TRBD1 or TRBD2 (5 bases each). Germline V CDR1 and CDR2: SGHTA, FQGNSA. V lost 3 bases and J lost 7, with 19 bases in between. The CDR3 has 15 amino acids. The CDR3 loop reads CASSFGGTGMREQYF. The CDR3 nucleotides read TGTGCCAGCAGCTTCGGTGGGACGGGCATGAGGGAGCAGTACTTC.